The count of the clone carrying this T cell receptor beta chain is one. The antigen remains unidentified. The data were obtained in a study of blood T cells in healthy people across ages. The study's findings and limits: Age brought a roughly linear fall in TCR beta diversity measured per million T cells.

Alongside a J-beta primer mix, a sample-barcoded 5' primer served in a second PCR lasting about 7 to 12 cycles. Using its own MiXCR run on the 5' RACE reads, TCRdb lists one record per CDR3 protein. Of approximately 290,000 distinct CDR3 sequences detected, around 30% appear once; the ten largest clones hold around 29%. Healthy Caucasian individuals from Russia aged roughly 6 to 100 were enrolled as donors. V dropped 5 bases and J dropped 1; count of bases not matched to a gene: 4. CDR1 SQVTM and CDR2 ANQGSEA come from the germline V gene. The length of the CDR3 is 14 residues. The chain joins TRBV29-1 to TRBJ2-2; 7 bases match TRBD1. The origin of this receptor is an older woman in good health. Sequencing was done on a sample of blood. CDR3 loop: CSVKRQGNTGELFF. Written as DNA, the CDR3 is TGCAGCGTTAAAAGACAGGGGAACACCGGGGAGCTGTTTTTT.